This T cell receptor beta chain was identified in a study of T cells in Graves' hyperthyroidism and ophthalmopathy (dated by TCRdb to the late 2010s). At the level of the whole study: To identify TCR V-J signatures that set the groups apart, the researchers used a discovery cohort of 100 patients, made up of roughly 40 with Graves' ophthalmopathy and around 58 with stable Graves' hyperthyroidism. An independent validation cohort of fewer than 20 hyperthyroidism patients and 15 or so patients who later progressed to ophthalmopathy tested prospective prediction of ophthalmopathy. The 75 to 100 discovery patients were randomly divided into training and test sets at a 7:3 ratio. The study also compared thyroid tissue and blood T-cell repertoires from about six Graves' hyperthyroidism patients. Following sampling, methimazole starting at 30 mg daily was given to hyperthyroidism patients, and high-dose intravenous methylprednisolone was given to ophthalmopathy patients. The paper reports TCR Vbeta CDR3 sequencing of roughly 140 peripheral blood samples: around 41 ophthalmopathy, roughly 80 hyperthyroidism and approximately 17 progressor patients.

The TCR beta CDR3 regions were amplified from RNA transcripts. A first-round RT-PCR of the TCR CDR3 used the HTBI primer set with the Qiagen OneStep RT-PCR kit. A second multiplex PCR round built the libraries, followed by size selection and purification. Sequencing of the libraries was done on an Illumina HiSeq2000 using paired-end 100 bp reads. The paper's processing steps were these. SOAPnuke was used to process the raw data, with reads discarded if the reads contained adapters or uncalled bases, had a mean Phred below 15, or lacked an exact constant-primer or identifier match. High-quality paired reads were merged using COPE v1.2.5, and each unique nucleotide sequence was defined as a clonotype. MiTCR v1.1 was used to align clonotypes to the IMGT TRBV, TRBD and TRBJ reference segments. Only V-J combinations with frequency above 0.0001, covering about 99% of repertoires, were analysed. A TCS score was defined as the ratio of F50 (clonal expansion) to E x V (chaos), with BLOSUM62-based TCRdist applied between CDR3 peptides within each V-J. Welch's t-statistics and random forest reduced approximately 520 V-J features to some 14, which were used in a naive Bayes classifier (R e1071). TCRdb reprocessing: public reads trimmed at Q25 with fastp, clones called with MiXCR, in-frame beta chains kept. Every distinct CDR3 protein forms one entry, paired with its most common genes and DNA. The V and J calls shown here were made by TCRdb, not taken from the authors' results. Present in this sample are roughly 580,000 distinct CDR3 sequences, about 43% of which were seen just once. The ten largest clones represent about 7.9% of the sample.

This clonotype has ten or more counts. The antigen it binds to is not known. No base quality values were provided; no much bigger clone lies one nucleotide off. A patient counted as having stable Graves' hyperthyroidism if no progression to ophthalmopathy occurred over 18 months of follow-up. Hyperthyroidism patients were newly diagnosed, had a disease duration of under 2 months, and were aged 18 to 65 years. The study excluded patients with uncontrolled infections, other autoimmune diseases, pregnancy or lactation. Clinical symptoms, serum thyroxine and TRAb, thyroid ultrasound, and orbital computed tomography formed the basis for the diagnoses. Trizol reagent was used to extract total RNA, and RNA quality was then checked on an Agilent 2100 Bioanalyzer. Results the study describes overall, beyond this receptor: Most expanded thyroid clonotypes (frequency above 0.001) were also detected in blood, a finding suggesting that blood repertoires may reflect thyroid immune responses. During validation, the model predicted progression to ophthalmopathy a median of approximately 7 months ahead of onset, with around 71% sensitivity and almost 75% specificity. Sample size was not statistically predetermined, and blinding of investigators to group allocation was not performed. Ophthalmopathy was separated from stable hyperthyroidism by a 13 V-J signature model, with over 85% sensitivity and roughly 81% specificity obtained in cross-validation and 80%/75% obtained in testing.

CDR1 SEHNR and CDR2 FQNEAQ are derived from the germline V gene (reference sequence). The cysteine opens and the phenylalanine closes a CDR3 of 13 amino acids. Only the CDR3 part of the read is kept: 39 bases, read in frame from the first base. Between the V and J ends, shortened by 4 bases and 4 bases respectively, the junction contains 10 bases. The sample consisted of peripheral blood or thyroid tissue (not recorded which). The clonotype was recovered from a woman between 18 and 30 years old with Graves' hyperthyroidism. Donor details come from another sample of the same person, matched by shared clones. The sequence links TRBV7-9 to TRBJ1-1, with TRBD1 tentatively as D gene (6 bases match). The CDR3 in this case is CASSYGTSTEAFF. The nucleotides read TGTGCCAGCAGCTATGGGACAAGCACTGAAGCTTTCTTT.